The 2 T cell receptor beta chains listed next were all sequenced from one sample in a study of regulatory T cells in long-lasting Graves disease. Researchers made TCR beta libraries by using iRepertoire HTBI primers and running Arm-PCR on CDR3 regions. TCRdb reanalysed the multiplex PCR reads using MiXCR and keeps one entry per CDR3 protein. This table holds about 300,000 distinct CDR3 sequences, roughly 18% found once. Time point indicated: newly diagnosed GD, antithyroid drugs for less than 3 months. PBMCs provided the RNA from which the TCR library was made. The sequenced sample was peripheral blood mononuclear cells (PBMCs), obtained at new diagnosis, from a patient treated with antithyroid drugs. These receptors all come from a female donor with Graves disease.

This clonotype has only a few counts. The CDR3 nucleotides read TGTGCCAGCAGTTTGGTGCGGGAGAACACCGGGGAGCTGTTTTTT. It specifies CASSLVRENTGELFF. This chain links TRBV27 with TRBJ2-2; possibly TRBD2 for D (6 bases). CDR3 length: 15 residues. Between the trimmed V and J ends, which lost 3 bases and 1 base, there was a span of 9 bases. CDR1 MNHEY and CDR2 SMNVEV come from the germline V gene (reference sequence).

Notes on this clonotype: It differs at one base from a far larger clone, so likely a read error. This rearrangement joins TRBV12-3 or TRBV12-4 to TRBJ2-7; weak D call: TRBD1 (6 bases). The CDR3 runs to 18 residues. CDR3 protein: CGSSAGDIQGYELYEQYF. For the CDR3, the DNA is TGTGGCAGCAGCGCCGGGGACATACAGGGATACGAGTTGTACGAGCAGTACTTC.